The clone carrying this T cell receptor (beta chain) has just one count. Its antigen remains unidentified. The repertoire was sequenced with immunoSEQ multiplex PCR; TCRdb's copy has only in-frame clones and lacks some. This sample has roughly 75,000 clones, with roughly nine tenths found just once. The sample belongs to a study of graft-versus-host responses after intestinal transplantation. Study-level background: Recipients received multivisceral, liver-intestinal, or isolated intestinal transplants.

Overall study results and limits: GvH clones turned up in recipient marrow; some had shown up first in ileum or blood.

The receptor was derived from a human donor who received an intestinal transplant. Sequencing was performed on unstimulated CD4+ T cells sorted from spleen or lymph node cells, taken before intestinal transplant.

The DNA for the CDR3 is TGTGCCAGCAGTGAATCGGTAGTCGCCGAGCAGTACTTC. Protein: CASSESVVAEQYF. The chain carries TRBV25-1 and TRBJ2-7; D unclear. CDR3 length: 13 residues. Germline-derived CDR1 and CDR2 are MGHDK and SYGVNS. Trimming removed 1 base at V and 6 bases at J, with 10 bases between.